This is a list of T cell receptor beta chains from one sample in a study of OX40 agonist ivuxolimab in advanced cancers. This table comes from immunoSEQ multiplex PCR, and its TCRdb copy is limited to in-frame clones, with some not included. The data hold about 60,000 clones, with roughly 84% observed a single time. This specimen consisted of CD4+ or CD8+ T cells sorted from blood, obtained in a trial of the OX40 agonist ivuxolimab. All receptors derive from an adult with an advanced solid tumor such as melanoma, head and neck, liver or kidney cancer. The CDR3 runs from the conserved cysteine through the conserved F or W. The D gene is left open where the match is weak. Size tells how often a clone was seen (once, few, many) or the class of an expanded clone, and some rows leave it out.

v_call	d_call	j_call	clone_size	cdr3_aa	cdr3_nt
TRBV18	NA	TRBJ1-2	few	CASSPTQSYGYTF	TGTGCCAGCTCACCTACCCAGTCCTATGGCTACACCTTC
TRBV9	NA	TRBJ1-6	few	CASSEGVHHNSPLHF	TGTGCCAGCAGCGAAGGGGTCCACCATAATTCACCCCTCCACTTT
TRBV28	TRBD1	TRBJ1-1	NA	CASSSAGTGNTEAFF	TGTGCCAGCAGTTCCGCCGGGACAGGGAACACTGAAGCTTTCTTT
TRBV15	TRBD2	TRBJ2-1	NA	CATSRVGLAGGRELF	TGTGCCACCAGCAGAGTAGGACTAGCGGGGGGCCGCGAGCTCTTC
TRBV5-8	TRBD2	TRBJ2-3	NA	CASSLELGLAATDTQYF	TGTGCCAGCAGCTTGGAGCTGGGACTAGCGGCAACAGATACGCAGTATTTT
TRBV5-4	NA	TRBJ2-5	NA	CASSLEETQYF	TGTGCCAGCAGCTTGGAGGAGACCCAGTACTTC
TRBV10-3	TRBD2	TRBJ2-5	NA	CAIRAGVQETQYF	TGTGCCATCAGAGCGGGGGTACAAGAGACCCAGTACTTC
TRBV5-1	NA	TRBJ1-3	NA	CASSLDGHLSGNTIYF	TGCGCCAGCAGCTTGGACGGACACCTCTCTGGAAACACCATATATTTT
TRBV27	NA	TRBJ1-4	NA	CASSRLSSGYNEKLFF	TGTGCCAGCAGTCGCTTAAGTAGTGGTTATAATGAAAAACTGTTTTTT
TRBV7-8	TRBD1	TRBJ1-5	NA	CASSYSGTGYQPQHF	TGTGCCAGCAGCTACTCCGGGACAGGGTATCAGCCCCAGCATTTT
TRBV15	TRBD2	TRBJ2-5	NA	CATSRDAEVAGDQETQYF	TGTGCCACCAGCAGAGATGCAGAGGTAGCGGGAGACCAAGAGACCCAGTACTTC
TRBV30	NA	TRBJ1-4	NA	CAWMWDSKLFF	TGTGCCTGGATGTGGGACTCAAAACTGTTTTTT
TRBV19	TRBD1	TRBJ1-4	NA	CASSITGGTEKLFF	TGTGCCAGTAGTATAACAGGGGGGACTGAAAAACTGTTTTTT
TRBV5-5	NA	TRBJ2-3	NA	CASRPLLSTDTQYF	TGTGCCAGCAGGCCTCTTTTAAGCACAGATACGCAGTATTTT
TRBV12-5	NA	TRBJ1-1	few	CASGNTIARGGGDTEAFF	TGTGCTAGTGGCAATACGATCGCCCGAGGAGGGGGAGACACTGAAGCTTTCTTT
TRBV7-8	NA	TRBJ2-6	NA	CASSLEIGGSGANVLTF	TGTGCCAGCAGCTTAGAAATCGGGGGCTCTGGGGCCAACGTCCTGACTTTC
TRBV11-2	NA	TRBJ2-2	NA	CASSFGLRPGELFF	TGTGCCAGCAGCTTTGGATTGCGGCCCGGGGAGCTGTTTTTT
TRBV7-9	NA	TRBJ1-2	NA	CASSSAGVYGYTF	TGTGCCAGCAGCTCGGCGGGAGTCTATGGCTACACCTTC
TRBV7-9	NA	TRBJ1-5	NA	CASSSTTNQPQHF	TGTGCCAGCAGCTCTACTACCAATCAGCCCCAGCATTTT
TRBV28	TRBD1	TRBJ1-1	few	CASTGSGTGVTFF	TGTGCCAGCACCGGGTCCGGGACAGGGGTAACTTTCTTT
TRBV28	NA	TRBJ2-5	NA	CASSLSVGGLEGQYF	TGTGCCAGCAGTTTAAGTGTCGGGGGCCTGGAAGGCCAGTACTTC
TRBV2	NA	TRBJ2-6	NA	CASSAYRDRSGANVLTF	TGTGCCAGCAGTGCGTACAGGGATCGCTCTGGGGCCAACGTCCTGACTTTC
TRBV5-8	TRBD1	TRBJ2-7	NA	CASSGTVSYEQYF	TGTGCCAGCAGCGGGACAGTCTCCTACGAGCAGTACTTC
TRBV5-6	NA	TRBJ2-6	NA	CASSFGAGANVLTF	TGTGCCAGCAGCTTCGGGGCTGGGGCCAACGTCCTGACTTTC
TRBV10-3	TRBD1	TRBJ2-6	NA	CAITEGRTGSSGANVLTF	TGTGCCATCACTGAGGGTAGGACAGGGTCATCTGGGGCCAACGTCCTGACTTTC
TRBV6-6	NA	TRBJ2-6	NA	CASGTISGANVLTF	TGTGCCAGCGGAACCATTTCTGGGGCCAACGTCCTGACTTTC
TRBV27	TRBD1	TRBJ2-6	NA	CASSSQGALTGANVLTF	TGTGCCAGCAGTTCACAGGGGGCGCTTACTGGGGCCAACGTCCTGACTTTC
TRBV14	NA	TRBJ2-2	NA	CASSQVGGDGTGELFF	TGTGCCAGCAGCCAAGTCGGAGGGGATGGCACCGGGGAGCTGTTTTTT
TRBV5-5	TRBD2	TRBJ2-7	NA	CASNLLTSDSYEQYF	TGTGCCAGCAACCTGTTGACTAGCGACTCCTACGAGCAGTACTTC
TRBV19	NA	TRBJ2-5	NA	CASSPEGGRRETQYF	TGTGCCAGTAGCCCCGAAGGGGGGAGGAGAGAGACCCAGTACTTC